The sequence of this T cell receptor (beta chain) was determined in a study of blood T cell repertoires in COVID-19. The overall study: Samples taken during acute and convalescent COVID-19 were collected in the United States, Italy and Spain. The analysed material was cDNA or gDNA that came from T cells, B-cell-depleted T cells, or PBMCs.

This clone occurred once. Authors' processing steps: Amplification from reference gene primers served as the basis for estimated nucleated cell counts. Sequencing was performed with immunoSEQ multiplex PCR; in TCRdb, only in-frame clones are kept and a portion is missing. Clone size and the V and J calls come from that table; the DNA yielded D and trimming. Among around 100,000 clones listed, roughly nine tenths were seen once. The source is a woman of 80 years or more in a cohort sampled during active COVID-19. Sequenced sample: peripheral blood.

CDR3 amino acids: CASGLANTDTQYF. The CDR3 DNA is TGTGCTAGTGGTTTGGCCAATACAGATACGCAGTATTTT. The chain is built from TRBV12-5 and TRBJ2-3; D not certain. The CDR3 is 13 residues long. Trimming pared 1 base from V and 3 bases from J, leaving 5 bases between. The germline gives CDR1 LGHNT, CDR2 FRNRAP.